This TCR beta chain emerged from a study of regulatory and conventional T cells in RAG deficiency. Study-wide points: Compared with controls, unique Treg TCR beta sequences dropped roughly 100-fold in Omenn syndrome and CID/AS. Shannon entropy fell and Simpson indices rose in RAG-deficient patients.

Genomic DNA came from blood conventional CD4+ T cells gated CD25-low CD127-high. To note about this clone: Its target is unknown.

Produced via immunoSEQ multiplex PCR; TCRdb's table is partial and in-frame only. Of more than 40,000 clones listed, 90% are singletons. J gave up 8 bases and V 0 bases, and 4 bases lay outside the gene matches. Germline V gives CDR1 SGDLS, CDR2 YYNGEE. The length of the CDR3 is 16 residues. Another study also made use of these data, one on regulatory T cells. According to that study: The primer mix had 52 TRBV and 13 TRBJ primers.

The gene calls are TRBV9 and TRBJ2-2, with 13 nucleotides matching TRBD2. The TCR comes from a human donor in good health. The sequenced sample was CD4+ effector T cells sorted from blood. In nucleotides, the CDR3 is TGTGCCAGCAGCGTAGCGGGACTAGCGGGAAGGGGGGAGCTGTTTTTT. It codes for CASSVAGLAGRGELFF. The full variable domain, in which reference TRBV9 and TRBJ2-2 provide the parts outside the CDR3, is DSGVTQTPKHLITATGQRVTLRCSPRSGDLSVYWYQQSLDQGLQFLIQYYNGEERAKGNILERFSAQQFPDLHSELNLSSLELGDSALYFCASSVAGLAGRGELFFGEGSRLTVL.